These 14 T cell receptor beta chains came from one sample sequenced in a study of response to subunit inactivated influenza vaccine. TCRdb passed the RT-PCR reads through MiXCR, listing each CDR3 protein once. Of around 480,000 distinct CDR3 sequences listed, 16% are singletons. The sequenced sample was CD4+ T cells sorted from PBMCs, obtained about 23 months after vaccination. Receptors were obtained from a man aged 50-75 years who received an inactivated influenza vaccine.

This clonotype appeared a few times. The chain has TRBV20-1 and TRBJ2-1; D uncertain. Trimming stripped 3 bases from V and 9 bases from J, with 12 bases between. CDR1 is DFQATT and CDR2 is SNEGSKA in the germline V gene (reference sequence). The CDR3 loop spans 12 amino acids. CDR3 sequence (DNA): TGCAGTGCTAGTAAGCCTAGTGCTGAGCAGTTCTTC. It codes for CSASKPSAEQFF.

V usage is TRBV20-1 and J usage is TRBJ2-5; 11 bases align to TRBD2. Germline CDR1 reads DFQATT; CDR2 reads SNEGSKA (reference sequence). The ends lost 2 bases at V and 5 bases at J; junction bases unmatched: 7. This CDR3 spans 15 amino acids. This CDR3 reads CSARPSGGRGETQYF. CDR3 bases: TGCAGTGCTAGACCTAGCGGGGGGCGAGGGGAGACCCAGTACTTC.

The CDR3 here is CSAKRRQGGLTPLHF. CDR3 DNA sequence: TGCAGTGCGAAAAGACGGCAGGGGGGGCTGACACCCCTCCACTTT. The V gene is TRBV20-1, the J gene TRBJ1-6; 7 bases match TRBD1. Germline values: CDR1 DFQATT, CDR2 SNEGSKA (reference sequence). The CDR3 totals 15 residues. Trimming removed 6 bases from V and 11 bases from J; junction bases left unmatched: 16.

This chain links TRBV5-1 with TRBJ2-3, with 11 bases that match TRBD2. Per germline, CDR1 SGHRS and CDR2 YFSETQ. This CDR3 comprises 16 residues. The V and J ends lost 3 bases and 11 bases, in that order; junction bases with no gene match: 14. CDR3 region: CASSSQGASGGTQQYF. In DNA, the CDR3 is TGCGCCAGCAGCTCCCAAGGGGCTAGCGGGGGGACCCAGCAGTATTTT.

The CDR3 sequence: CASSSGTLGVYEQFF. As DNA, the CDR3 is TGTGCCAGCAGTAGCGGGACCCTCGGAGTCTATGAGCAGTTCTTC. The chain joins TRBV12-3 or TRBV12-4 to TRBJ2-1, with 7 bases that match TRBD2. This CDR3 has 15 residues. With V trimmed by 5 bases and J by 8 bases, 12 bases remained unmatched.

The V and J genes are TRBV20-1 and TRBJ1-6; TRBD1 agrees at 7 bases. The V segment lost 5 bases and the J segment 4 bases; nucleotides outside the gene matches: 2. CDR3 length: 13 amino acids. The germline V gene has CDR1 DFQATT and CDR2 SNEGSKA (reference sequence). The CDR3 loop is CSAQTGYNSPLHF. The CDR3 bases are TGCAGTGCTCAGACAGGGTATAATTCACCCCTCCACTTT.

The table lists this clonotype with a few counts. The chain uses TRBV20-1 and TRBJ1-3; unclear D gene. V lost 4 bases and J lost 8, with 21 bases in between. This CDR3 has 15 residues. Germline V lookup: CDR1 DFQATT, CDR2 SNEGSKA (reference sequence). In nucleotides, the CDR3 is TGCAGTGCTATGAACCGACTGCTTTATAGGGACACCATATATTTT. Translation gives CSAMNRLLYRDTIYF.

This clonotype has a handful of counts. The chain employs TRBV10-3 and TRBJ1-5, with D possibly TRBD1 on 6 matching bases. Trimming shortened V by 10 bases and J by 4 bases, and 20 bases separated the two germline ends. The CDR3 totals 15 residues. Germline V gives CDR1 ENHRY, CDR2 SYGVKD. CDR3 in amino acids: CATNPAGVTNQPQHF. The DNA of the CDR3 is TGTGCCACCAACCCGGCAGGGGTTACAAATCAGCCCCAGCATTTT.

The rearrangement links TRBV20-1 to TRBJ1-4, with D uncertain. CDR3 length: 15 residues. V was trimmed by 4 bases and J by 7 bases, leaving 19 bases between them. Germline V CDR1 and CDR2: DFQATT, SNEGSKA (reference sequence). The CDR3 loop reads CSATQDPPGGEKLFF. As DNA, the CDR3 is TGCAGTGCTACCCAGGACCCGCCAGGCGGTGAAAAACTGTTTTTT.

This clonotype was recorded a few times. The chain uses TRBV11-2 and TRBJ2-6, with a weak D call TRBD2 (7 bases). Germline V gene data show CDR1 as SGHAT and CDR2 as FQNNGV. Trimming pared 5 bases from V and 4 bases from J, leaving 21 bases between. This CDR3 contains 18 residues. CDR3 DNA: TGTGCCAGCAGCCGATTAGGGGGGGTCTTGGTCGGGGCCAACGTCCTGACTTTC. It specifies CASSRLGGVLVGANVLTF.

This clonotype was seen only a few times. This rearrangement joins TRBV12-3 or TRBV12-4 to TRBJ1-2, with 11 bases fitting TRBD1. CDR3 size: 14 residues. The J segment lost 7 bases and the V segment lost 4 bases, leaving 5 bases of the junction unmatched. In DNA, the CDR3 is TGTGCCAGCAGTTCATACGGGACAGGGGGTGGCTACACCTTC. This translates into CASSSYGTGGGYTF.

Only a few counts were recorded for this clonotype. The rearrangement joins TRBV12-3 or TRBV12-4 to TRBJ2-1, with TRBD2 matching 9 bases. The CDR3 contains 16 residues. Germline trimming cut 4 bases from V and 9 bases from J; bases unmatched to any gene: 13. This chain's CDR3 is CASSYYSGTSTAEQFF. The CDR3 DNA reads TGTGCCAGCAGTTACTACTCCGGGACTAGCACGGCTGAGCAGTTCTTC.

The sample holds many counts of this clonotype. This chain connects TRBV7-2 to TRBJ2-1; TRBD1 matches 7 bases. V was clipped by 5 bases and J by 9 bases; unmatched bases: 10. CDR3 length: 14 amino acids. CDR1 SGHTA and CDR2 FQGNSA come from the germline V gene. The CDR3 loop reads CASSRRQGTTEQFF. DNA for the CDR3: TGTGCCAGCAGCCGTAGACAGGGTACTACTGAGCAGTTCTTC.

In its sample, this clonotype was seen a few times. This chain links TRBV5-1 with TRBJ2-6, with D perhaps being TRBD1 or TRBD2 (5 bases each). The CDR3 is made up of 16 amino acids. V was pared by 6 bases and J by 1 base, with 14 bases between. In germline, CDR1 is SGHRS, CDR2 YFSETQ. CDR3 coding DNA: TGCGCCAGCACCAGGGACGTTGGGTCTGGGGCCAACGTCCTGACTTTC. Amino acids: CASTRDVGSGANVLTF.